Listed below are T cell receptor beta chains from one sample, sequenced in a study of identical twins' blood T cells. TCRdb re-called the 5' RACE reads with MiXCR, one entry per CDR3 protein. The data show roughly 380,000 distinct CDR3 sequences, roughly 27% seen once. Specimen: PBMCs. These receptors were collected from a woman aged 18 to 55 in good health. The CDR3 runs from the conserved cysteine through the conserved F or W. The D gene is left open where the match is weak. The size field is filled for only some rows; it gives once, few, many or a size class.

TRBJ2-7 TRBD2 many TRBV25-1 TGTGCCAGCAGTGAAGGACTAGCGGGGCGTTACGAGCAGTACTTC CASSEGLAGRYEQYF
TRBJ1-2 NA NA TRBV20-1 TGCAGTGCTAGAGACCCGACAGATGGCTACACCTTC CSARDPTDGYTF
TRBJ1-1 TRBD1 many TRBV14 TGTGCCAGCAGCCAATCCCATGGGGGACAGTATGAAGCTTTCTTT CASSQSHGGQYEAFF
TRBJ2-1 NA NA TRBV4-3 TGCGCCAGCAGCCAAAGAGGATATGAGCAGTTCTTC CASSQRGYEQFF
TRBJ1-2 NA many TRBV13 TGTGCCAGCAGCTTAGGGACACTTTCTACAAACTATGGCTACACCTTC CASSLGTLSTNYGYTF
TRBJ2-2 TRBD2 few TRBV7-6 TGTGCCAGCAGCTCCGGACTAGTTGGCGCCGGGGAGCTGTTTTTT CASSSGLVGAGELFF
TRBJ2-3 TRBD2 few TRBV9 TGTGCCAGCAGCCTAGCGGGAGGCAGTGGTACGCAGTATTTT CASSLAGGSGTQYF
TRBJ1-1 NA NA TRBV29-1 TGCAGCGTTGAGGGCCAGAGTAATAAAGCTTTCTTT CSVEGQSNKAFF
TRBJ1-1 NA few TRBV29-1 TGCAGCGTTGAAATTCCCCTTGAGAACACTGAAGCTTTCTTT CSVEIPLENTEAFF
TRBJ1-5 NA few TRBV20-1 TGCAGTGCTAGAGGGGCAGGACCTCAGCCCCAGCATTTT CSARGAGPQPQHF
TRBJ1-1 NA many TRBV11-3 TGTGCCAGCAGAGAGGGGTCCTTTGAAGCTTTCTTT CASREGSFEAFF
TRBJ2-5 NA many TRBV7-8 TGTGCCAGCAGCTTATGGCAGGGACCGGCTCAGACCCAGTACTTC CASSLWQGPAQTQYF
TRBJ2-7 TRBD1 NA TRBV2 TGCCCTCACAGGGGCGAAAGATACGAGCAGTACTTC CPHRGERYEQYF
TRBJ2-3 TRBD2 NA TRBV11-2 TGTGCCAGCAGCTTAGTGGCGACTAGCGGGAGGGTCACAGATACGCAGTATTTT CASSLVATSGRVTDTQYF
TRBJ1-1 NA NA TRBV29-1 TGCAGCGTTCGTGGGCCAGGGGCGGACACTGAAGCTTTCTTT CSVRGPGADTEAFF
TRBJ1-1 NA NA TRBV6-2/TRBV6-3 TGTGCCAGCATCCCAGAAGCCCGGCACGGCACTGAAGCTTTCTTT CASIPEARHGTEAFF
TRBJ2-7 NA NA TRBV14 TGTGCCAGCAGCCAAGGGGTATCCCCTGGCGAGCAGTACTTC CASSQGVSPGEQYF
TRBJ2-1 TRBD1 few TRBV6-4 TGTGCCAGCAGCAGAACCGAGGGACAGAGCAATGAGCAGTTCTTC CASSRTEGQSNEQFF
TRBJ2-6 NA few TRBV5-1 TGCGCCAGCAGCTCGGACGGACTGTCTGGGGCCAACGTCCTGACTTTC CASSSDGLSGANVLTF
TRBJ2-1 TRBD2 NA TRBV6-6 TGTGCCAGCGGAGAGACCGGGACTAGTTACAATGAGCAGTTCTTC CASGETGTSYNEQFF
TRBJ2-5 NA once TRBV20-1 TGCAGTGCTAGAGGTGTAGGGGAAGAGACCCAGTACTTC CSARGVGEETQYF
TRBJ2-7 TRBD2 NA TRBV27 TGTGCCAGCAGTTTCTCGGTAGCGGGCTACGAGCAGTACTTC CASSFSVAGYEQYF
TRBJ2-3 NA NA TRBV29-1 TGCAGCGCCCTAGGACTGAGCACAGATACGCAGTATTTT CSALGLSTDTQYF
TRBJ1-2 NA many TRBV29-1 TGCAGCGTCAGACCCCGGGGGAAAGTTGGCTACACCTTC CSVRPRGKVGYTF
TRBJ2-7 TRBD2 NA TRBV5-1 TGCGCCAGCAGCTTTCTAAGCGGGGGAGCATACGAGCAGTACTTC CASSFLSGGAYEQYF